This is a list of T cell receptor beta chains from one sample in a study of response to subunit inactivated influenza vaccine. Each CDR3 protein is one row after TCRdb ran MiXCR on the RT-PCR reads. In the table there are 490,000 or so distinct CDR3 sequences, approximately 7.1% of which are singletons. This material consisted of PBMCs from blood, taken around 2 years after vaccination. The origin of the receptors is a man aged 45 to 75 who received an inactivated influenza vaccine. Both conserved end residues are part of each CDR3. Fields, in order: J gene, V gene, D gene, clone size, CDR3 protein, CDR3 DNA. A D gene is named only where the DNA matches it firmly. Clone size is shown for a subset of rows, as once, few, many or a class of expanded clone.

J gene: TRBJ1-4
V gene: TRBV4-3
D gene: .
clone size: many
CDR3 protein: CASSQEWQTNEKLFF
CDR3 DNA: TGCGCCAGCAGCCAAGAGTGGCAGACAAATGAAAAACTGTTTTTT

J gene: TRBJ2-2
V gene: TRBV12-3/TRBV12-4
D gene: TRBD1
clone size: .
CDR3 protein: CASSLHRDRGNTGELFF
CDR3 DNA: TGTGCCAGCAGTCTACACCGGGACAGGGGTAACACCGGGGAGCTGTTTTTT

J gene: TRBJ2-3
V gene: TRBV6-1
D gene: TRBD2
clone size: few
CDR3 protein: CASSENGLAGDTQYF
CDR3 DNA: TGTGCCAGCAGTGAAAACGGACTAGCTGGAGATACGCAGTATTTT

J gene: TRBJ2-2
V gene: TRBV12-3/TRBV12-4
D gene: TRBD2
clone size: .
CDR3 protein: CASSSLAGAGTGELFF
CDR3 DNA: TGTGCCAGCAGTTCGCTAGCGGGGGCGGGCACCGGGGAGCTGTTTTTT

J gene: TRBJ1-1
V gene: TRBV5-1
D gene: TRBD1
clone size: many
CDR3 protein: CASSLAPGTGANTEAFF
CDR3 DNA: TGCGCCAGCAGCCTCGCACCCGGGACAGGGGCGAACACTGAAGCTTTCTTT

J gene: TRBJ1-4
V gene: TRBV5-1
D gene: TRBD1
clone size: few
CDR3 protein: CASSSMGQGGEKLFF
CDR3 DNA: TGCGCCAGCAGCTCAATGGGACAGGGGGGAGAAAAACTGTTTTTT

J gene: TRBJ2-5
V gene: TRBV12-3/TRBV12-4
D gene: TRBD1
clone size: few
CDR3 protein: CASIGTGAAQETQYF
CDR3 DNA: TGTGCCAGCATTGGGACAGGGGCCGCACAAGAGACCCAGTACTTC

J gene: TRBJ2-7
V gene: TRBV28
D gene: .
clone size: many
CDR3 protein: CASSFFQGAPLEQYF
CDR3 DNA: TGTGCCAGCAGTTTCTTCCAGGGAGCCCCCCTCGAGCAGTACTTC

J gene: TRBJ2-3
V gene: TRBV15
D gene: .
clone size: few
CDR3 protein: CATSRVAVSTDTQYF
CDR3 DNA: TGTGCCACCAGCAGAGTTGCGGTTAGCACAGATACGCAGTATTTT

J gene: TRBJ2-3
V gene: TRBV28
D gene: .
clone size: many
CDR3 protein: CASSPSLGYTQYF
CDR3 DNA: TGTGCCAGCAGTCCCTCCCTAGGGTATACGCAGTATTTT

J gene: TRBJ2-5
V gene: TRBV30
D gene: TRBD1
clone size: few
CDR3 protein: CAWGDRAFQETQYF
CDR3 DNA: TGTGCCTGGGGGGACAGGGCGTTCCAAGAGACCCAGTACTTC

J gene: TRBJ2-1
V gene: TRBV7-2
D gene: TRBD2
clone size: many
CDR3 protein: CASSFSGRGSYNEQFF
CDR3 DNA: TGTGCCAGCAGCTTTAGCGGGAGAGGTTCCTACAATGAGCAGTTCTTC

J gene: TRBJ2-6
V gene: TRBV9
D gene: .
clone size: .
CDR3 protein: CASSVGHNVLTF
CDR3 DNA: TGTGCCAGCAGCGTAGGACACAACGTCCTGACTTTC

J gene: TRBJ2-5
V gene: TRBV20-1
D gene: .
clone size: few
CDR3 protein: CSASPGLYQETQYF
CDR3 DNA: TGCAGTGCTAGCCCGGGACTCTACCAAGAGACCCAGTACTTC

J gene: TRBJ2-7
V gene: TRBV20-1
D gene: TRBD2
clone size: few
CDR3 protein: CSARDFRLAVTYEQYF
CDR3 DNA: TGCAGTGCTAGAGATTTTCGACTAGCAGTAACCTACGAGCAGTACTTC

J gene: TRBJ1-2
V gene: TRBV4-2
D gene: TRBD1
clone size: few
CDR3 protein: CASSGSSGQGVNYGYTF
CDR3 DNA: TGTGCCAGCAGCGGATCGTCCGGACAGGGTGTAAACTATGGCTACACCTTC

J gene: TRBJ1-1
V gene: TRBV7-2
D gene: TRBD1
clone size: many
CDR3 protein: CASSFGTGSTEAFF
CDR3 DNA: TGTGCCAGCAGCTTTGGGACAGGGAGTACTGAAGCTTTCTTT

J gene: TRBJ1-4
V gene: TRBV2
D gene: .
clone size: many
CDR3 protein: CASKRGLAEKLFF
CDR3 DNA: TGTGCCAGCAAGCGGGGCTTAGCTGAAAAACTGTTTTTT

J gene: TRBJ2-2
V gene: TRBV20-1
D gene: TRBD2
clone size: many
CDR3 protein: CSARRTSGNSGELFF
CDR3 DNA: TGCAGTGCCCGGAGGACTAGCGGGAATTCCGGGGAGCTGTTTTTT

J gene: TRBJ1-1
V gene: TRBV18
D gene: .
clone size: .
CDR3 protein: CASSPDGGMGEAFF
CDR3 DNA: TGTGCCAGCTCACCGGACGGGGGTATGGGTGAAGCTTTCTTT

J gene: TRBJ2-7
V gene: TRBV11-2
D gene: TRBD1
clone size: few
CDR3 protein: CASSQWTGATYEQYF
CDR3 DNA: TGTGCCAGCAGTCAATGGACAGGGGCTACTTACGAGCAGTACTTC

J gene: TRBJ2-7
V gene: TRBV30
D gene: TRBD2
clone size: few
CDR3 protein: CAWSVGTIEQYF
CDR3 DNA: TGTGCCTGGAGTGTCGGGACTATCGAGCAGTACTTC

J gene: TRBJ2-1
V gene: TRBV4-2
D gene: .
clone size: few
CDR3 protein: CASSQVAGQDEQFF
CDR3 DNA: TGTGCCAGCAGCCAAGTGGCGGGGCAAGATGAGCAGTTCTTC

J gene: TRBJ1-1
V gene: TRBV27
D gene: TRBD1
clone size: few
CDR3 protein: CASSFRLAGGGTEAFF
CDR3 DNA: TGCGCCAGCAGTTTTAGGCTTGCAGGGGGGGGCACTGAAGCTTTCTTT

J gene: TRBJ2-2
V gene: TRBV5-1
D gene: TRBD2
clone size: .
CDR3 protein: CASSLSTSAHTGELFF
CDR3 DNA: TGCGCCAGCAGCTTGAGCACTAGCGCCCACACCGGGGAGCTGTTTTTT

J gene: TRBJ1-4
V gene: TRBV25-1
D gene: .
clone size: .
CDR3 protein: CASSDPGQREKLFF
CDR3 DNA: TGTGCCAGCAGTGACCCGGGGCAGCGGGAAAAACTGTTTTTT

J gene: TRBJ2-2
V gene: TRBV5-1
D gene: TRBD1
clone size: many
CDR3 protein: CASERTGTNTGELFF
CDR3 DNA: TGCGCCAGCGAGAGGACAGGGACGAACACCGGGGAGCTGTTTTTT

J gene: TRBJ2-1
V gene: TRBV6-2/TRBV6-3
D gene: TRBD2
clone size: .
CDR3 protein: CASGKGTSGTGEQFF
CDR3 DNA: TGTGCCAGCGGGAAAGGGACTAGCGGGACAGGGGAGCAGTTCTTC

J gene: TRBJ2-3
V gene: TRBV5-1
D gene: .
clone size: .
CDR3 protein: CASTLRPSTDTQYF
CDR3 DNA: TGCGCCAGCACCTTGCGCCCTAGCACAGATACGCAGTATTTT

J gene: TRBJ2-3
V gene: TRBV12-3/TRBV12-4
D gene: TRBD2
clone size: .
CDR3 protein: CASSSNSGGKGDTQYF
CDR3 DNA: TGTGCCAGCAGCTCAAATAGCGGGGGCAAAGGAGATACGCAGTATTTT

J gene: TRBJ2-6
V gene: TRBV18
D gene: .
clone size: .
CDR3 protein: CASSPPANSGANVLTF
CDR3 DNA: TGTGCCAGCTCACCACCTGCGAACTCTGGGGCCAACGTCCTGACTTTC

J gene: TRBJ2-7
V gene: TRBV20-1
D gene: TRBD2
clone size: .
CDR3 protein: CSARDRTRGAGVYEQYF
CDR3 DNA: TGCAGTGCTAGAGATCGTACCCGAGGAGCGGGAGTCTACGAGCAGTACTTC

J gene: TRBJ2-7
V gene: TRBV29-1
D gene: TRBD1
clone size: many
CDR3 protein: CSALGTGSYEQYF
CDR3 DNA: TGCAGCGCTTTAGGGACAGGGTCCTACGAGCAGTACTTC

J gene: TRBJ2-5
V gene: TRBV20-1
D gene: .
clone size: many
CDR3 protein: CSAILAIETQYF
CDR3 DNA: TGCAGTGCTATATTAGCGATAGAGACCCAGTACTTC

J gene: TRBJ2-1
V gene: TRBV6-1
D gene: .
clone size: many
CDR3 protein: CASRRYLYSYNEQFF
CDR3 DNA: TGTGCCAGCAGACGATACCTTTACTCCTACAATGAGCAGTTCTTC

J gene: TRBJ2-3
V gene: TRBV28
D gene: .
clone size: .
CDR3 protein: CASSSAGPDTQYF
CDR3 DNA: TGTGCCAGCAGTTCCGCCGGCCCAGATACGCAGTATTTT

J gene: TRBJ1-5
V gene: TRBV13
D gene: .
clone size: .
CDR3 protein: CASSLGRLNQPQHF
CDR3 DNA: TGTGCCAGCAGCTTAGGGCGGTTGAATCAGCCCCAGCATTTT

J gene: TRBJ2-1
V gene: TRBV5-1
D gene: TRBD1
clone size: .
CDR3 protein: CASSLTGEYLYNEQFF
CDR3 DNA: TGCGCCAGCAGCTTAACAGGGGAATACCTTTACAATGAGCAGTTCTTC

J gene: TRBJ2-1
V gene: TRBV9
D gene: .
clone size: many
CDR3 protein: CASSVGSVVGNEQFF
CDR3 DNA: TGTGCCAGCAGCGTAGGATCGGTAGTCGGCAATGAGCAGTTCTTC

J gene: TRBJ2-2
V gene: TRBV7-3
D gene: TRBD1
clone size: .
CDR3 protein: CASSFATGPNTGELFF
CDR3 DNA: TGTGCCAGCAGTTTTGCGACAGGGCCGAACACCGGGGAGCTGTTTTTT

J gene: TRBJ1-6
V gene: TRBV7-2
D gene: TRBD1
clone size: .
CDR3 protein: CASSLGDSSYNSPLHF
CDR3 DNA: TGTGCCAGCAGCTTAGGGGACAGCTCCTATAATTCACCCCTCCACTTT

J gene: TRBJ2-2
V gene: TRBV20-1
D gene: .
clone size: many
CDR3 protein: CSAQFIQPANTGELFF
CDR3 DNA: TGCAGTGCTCAGTTCATTCAGCCTGCGAACACCGGGGAGCTGTTTTTT

J gene: TRBJ2-5
V gene: TRBV2
D gene: .
clone size: .
CDR3 protein: CASSDSAAIQETQYF
CDR3 DNA: TGTGCCAGCAGTGATTCGGCAGCTATACAAGAGACCCAGTACTTC

J gene: TRBJ1-5
V gene: TRBV28
D gene: .
clone size: few
CDR3 protein: CASRSQGLSNQPQHF
CDR3 DNA: TGTGCCAGCAGATCACAGGGTCTTAGCAATCAGCCCCAGCATTTT

J gene: TRBJ2-5
V gene: TRBV4-2
D gene: .
clone size: once
CDR3 protein: CASSQEYSQETQYF
CDR3 DNA: TGTGCCAGCAGCCAAGAGTACAGTCAAGAGACCCAGTACTTC

J gene: TRBJ2-7
V gene: TRBV5-1
D gene: TRBD1
clone size: many
CDR3 protein: CASSVGQDYEQYF
CDR3 DNA: TGCGCCAGCAGCGTGGGACAGGATTACGAGCAGTACTTC

J gene: TRBJ1-1
V gene: TRBV12-3/TRBV12-4
D gene: TRBD1
clone size: many
CDR3 protein: CASSNTQGARGTEAFF
CDR3 DNA: TGTGCCAGCAGCAATACACAGGGGGCCCGCGGCACTGAAGCTTTCTTT

J gene: TRBJ2-1
V gene: TRBV6-5
D gene: TRBD2
clone size: many
CDR3 protein: CASSYSMAGGYNEQFF
CDR3 DNA: TGTGCCAGCAGTTACTCGATGGCGGGGGGATACAATGAGCAGTTCTTC

J gene: TRBJ2-7
V gene: TRBV30
D gene: .
clone size: .
CDR3 protein: CAWRAHAYEQYF
CDR3 DNA: TGTGCCTGGAGGGCTCACGCTTACGAGCAGTACTTC

J gene: TRBJ2-7
V gene: TRBV7-9
D gene: .
clone size: few
CDR3 protein: CASSLLAPYEQYF
CDR3 DNA: TGTGCCAGCAGCTTATTAGCCCCCTACGAGCAGTACTTC

J gene: TRBJ2-5
V gene: TRBV5-1
D gene: TRBD1
clone size: .
CDR3 protein: CANSKGDRGETQYF
CDR3 DNA: TGCGCCAACTCCAAGGGGGACAGGGGTGAGACCCAGTACTTC

J gene: TRBJ2-2
V gene: TRBV25-1
D gene: TRBD1
clone size: few
CDR3 protein: CASSGRTGNTGELFF
CDR3 DNA: TGTGCCAGCAGTGGGCGGACAGGGAACACCGGGGAGCTGTTTTTT

J gene: TRBJ1-1
V gene: TRBV5-6
D gene: .
clone size: few
CDR3 protein: CASSWDDGNTEAFF
CDR3 DNA: TGTGCCAGCAGCTGGGACGACGGGAACACTGAAGCTTTCTTT

J gene: TRBJ2-7
V gene: TRBV12-3/TRBV12-4
D gene: .
clone size: .
CDR3 protein: CASSNSAGHYEQYF
CDR3 DNA: TGTGCCAGCAGTAACTCCGCGGGACACTACGAGCAGTACTTC